These T cell receptor beta chains were read from a single sample in a study of T-cell reconstitution after alpha-beta-depleted transplantation in children. Via MiXCR, TCRdb re-called the PCR reads, giving one row per CDR3 protein. The top ten hold 0.79% of the sample, which has around 700,000 distinct CDR3 sequences, about an eighth seen once. Specimen: PBMCs, collected before TCRalphabeta/CD19-depleted stem cell transplant. Source of these receptors: a girl aged 2 to 9 with congenital amegakaryocytic thrombocytopenia, due to receive a stem cell transplant. The CDR3 runs from the conserved cysteine through the conserved F or W. Each record gives: J gene, D gene, V gene, clone size, CDR3 DNA, CDR3 protein. A D gene is named only where the DNA matches it firmly. Size is omitted from some rows. Given values are once, few, many or a class for expanded clones.

J: TRBJ2-3; D: .; V: TRBV20-1; size: many; DNA: TGCAGTCCACGACAGCTAGCGCCCACAGATACGCAGTATTTT; CDR3: CSPRQLAPTDTQYF
J: TRBJ2-2; D: TRBD1; V: TRBV28; size: few; DNA: TGTGCCAGCAGTTTTCTCTTGGGACAGGGTGAGACCGGGGAGCTGTTTTTT; CDR3: CASSFLLGQGETGELFF
J: TRBJ2-7; D: .; V: TRBV12-3/TRBV12-4; size: many; DNA: TGTGCCAGCAGTTTAGGTAGAGTCTACGAGCAGTACTTC; CDR3: CASSLGRVYEQYF
J: TRBJ2-7; D: .; V: TRBV29-1; size: many; DNA: TGCAGCGTCAAATCTCCCTCCTACGAGCAGTACTTC; CDR3: CSVKSPSYEQYF
J: TRBJ1-4; D: TRBD1; V: TRBV29-1; size: few; DNA: TGCAGCGTTGAGCCGACAGGGGACAATGAAAAACTGTTTTTT; CDR3: CSVEPTGDNEKLFF
J: TRBJ1-1; D: .; V: TRBV7-2; size: .; DNA: TGTGCCAGCAGCTTATCACCGAGGGGGAACACTGAAGCTTTCTTT; CDR3: CASSLSPRGNTEAFF
J: TRBJ2-1; D: TRBD2; V: TRBV19; size: many; DNA: TGTGCCAGTAGAGGCTTTCTAGCGGGAGCCTACAATGAGCAGTTCTTC; CDR3: CASRGFLAGAYNEQFF
J: TRBJ1-1; D: .; V: TRBV29-1; size: .; DNA: TGCAGCGGGGAGTGGGGGGCGCTGACTTTCTTT; CDR3: CSGEWGALTFF
J: TRBJ2-7; D: TRBD2; V: TRBV20-1; size: many; DNA: TGCAGTGCTAGGAGACTAGCGTACTACGAGCAGTACTTC; CDR3: CSARRLAYYEQYF
J: TRBJ2-1; D: TRBD2; V: TRBV24-1; size: many; DNA: TGTGCCACCAGTGATAATCGACTAGCGGACGACAATGAGCAGTTCTTC; CDR3: CATSDNRLADDNEQFF
J: TRBJ2-1; D: .; V: TRBV28; size: many; DNA: TGTGCCAGCAGCTCGACCCCGACCCATGAGCAGTTCTTC; CDR3: CASSSTPTHEQFF
J: TRBJ2-4; D: .; V: TRBV28; size: few; DNA: TGTGCCAGCAGTTTCGGTCAAATAAAAAACATTCAGTACTTC; CDR3: CASSFGQIKNIQYF
J: TRBJ2-5; D: .; V: TRBV20-1; size: few; DNA: TGCAGTGCTAACCTCGCGGGGACCCAGTACTTC; CDR3: CSANLAGTQYF
J: TRBJ1-1; D: .; V: TRBV24-1; size: few; DNA: TGTGCCACCAGAGGGACGGTGAACACTGAAGCTTTCTTT; CDR3: CATRGTVNTEAFF
J: TRBJ2-6; D: .; V: TRBV12-3/TRBV12-4; size: few; DNA: TGTGCCAGCAGCCCCGGCGTGCGGGCCAACGTCCTGACTTTC; CDR3: CASSPGVRANVLTF
J: TRBJ2-5; D: TRBD2; V: TRBV20-1; size: .; DNA: TGCAGTGCTAGATCCGGTAGTAGCGGGAGTGGAGAGACCCAGTACTTC; CDR3: CSARSGSSGSGETQYF
J: TRBJ1-2; D: .; V: TRBV24-1; size: many; DNA: TGTGCCACCAGTGATGGCATCTATGGCTACACCTTC; CDR3: CATSDGIYGYTF
J: TRBJ1-1; D: .; V: TRBV5-1; size: few; DNA: TGCGCCAGCAGCTCATTAGGGAAGACTGAAGCTTTCTTT; CDR3: CASSSLGKTEAFF
J: TRBJ2-3; D: .; V: TRBV4-2; size: few; DNA: TGTGCCAGCAGCCAAGATCCGGGGGCGCGCCCCACAGATACGCAGTATTTT; CDR3: CASSQDPGARPTDTQYF
J: TRBJ2-1; D: TRBD2; V: TRBV10-3; size: many; DNA: TGTGCCATCAGTCCAGAGCGGGGGACCTACAATGAGCAGTTCTTC; CDR3: CAISPERGTYNEQFF
J: TRBJ2-1; D: TRBD2; V: TRBV12-3/TRBV12-4; size: .; DNA: TGTGCCAGCAGTTCTCGGGTAGCGGGAGACGTGACGAAGCGCAATGAGCAGTTCTTC; CDR3: CASSSRVAGDVTKRNEQFF
J: TRBJ2-7; D: TRBD2; V: TRBV20-1; size: few; DNA: TGCAGTGCCTGTCTAGCGGGAGACTACGAGCAGTACTTC; CDR3: CSACLAGDYEQYF
J: TRBJ2-1; D: .; V: TRBV5-1; size: .; DNA: TGCGCCAGCAGTCATTCCCGGGACTCCCACTCCAATGAGCAGTTCTTC; CDR3: CASSHSRDSHSNEQFF
J: TRBJ2-1; D: TRBD2; V: TRBV5-1; size: many; DNA: TGCGCCAGCACCAGCGGGGTAGCGGGAGGTTCTAATGAGCAGTTCTTC; CDR3: CASTSGVAGGSNEQFF
J: TRBJ1-4; D: .; V: TRBV27; size: .; DNA: TGTGCCAGCAGTTTTTCGAGGCAGGGGAATGAAAAACTGTTTTTT; CDR3: CASSFSRQGNEKLFF
J: TRBJ1-3; D: .; V: TRBV12-3/TRBV12-4; size: many; DNA: TGTGCCAGCAGTCCTCGTCGGTTAAGCTCTGGAAACACCATATATTTT; CDR3: CASSPRRLSSGNTIYF
J: TRBJ2-5; D: TRBD2; V: TRBV7-8; size: many; DNA: TGTGCCAGCAGCAAACCCGGGACTAGTGTAATCCAGTACTTC; CDR3: CASSKPGTSVIQYF
J: TRBJ2-3; D: .; V: TRBV7-8; size: many; DNA: TGTGCCACCCGAGGGACATCTGGCACAGATACGCAGTATTTT; CDR3: CATRGTSGTDTQYF
J: TRBJ2-7; D: .; V: TRBV20-1; size: .; DNA: TGCAGTGCGCCTCCCCCCGGGGGCGCAAGCTCCTACGAGCAGTACTTC; CDR3: CSAPPPGGASSYEQYF
J: TRBJ1-6; D: .; V: TRBV24-1; size: many; DNA: TGTGCCACTTGTAAGGTGAAGTATAATTCACCCCTCCACTTT; CDR3: CATCKVKYNSPLHF
J: TRBJ2-7; D: TRBD1; V: TRBV12-3/TRBV12-4; size: many; DNA: TGTGCCAGCAGTCCCAGACAGGGTTCCTACGAGCAGTACTTC; CDR3: CASSPRQGSYEQYF
J: TRBJ2-1; D: .; V: TRBV4-1; size: .; DNA: TGCGCCAGCAGCCAAGAAGACAGGAGCTCCTACAATGAGCAGTTCTTC; CDR3: CASSQEDRSSYNEQFF
J: TRBJ2-7; D: TRBD1; V: TRBV29-1; size: few; DNA: TGCAGCGTTGCAACCCGGGACAGGGTCTCCTACGAGCAGTACTTC; CDR3: CSVATRDRVSYEQYF
J: TRBJ2-2; D: .; V: TRBV7-6; size: few; DNA: TGTGCCAGCAGCTTAGAGGGGCTATATACGAACACCGGGGAGCTGTTTTTT; CDR3: CASSLEGLYTNTGELFF
J: TRBJ2-2; D: .; V: TRBV5-1; size: many; DNA: TGCGCCAGCAGCTTGCCCCCAGGGAACACCGGGGAGCTGTTTTTT; CDR3: CASSLPPGNTGELFF
J: TRBJ2-4; D: TRBD2; V: TRBV20-1; size: many; DNA: TGCAGTGCTTCACGACTAGCGGGACTAAACATTCAGTACTTC; CDR3: CSASRLAGLNIQYF
J: TRBJ1-4; D: .; V: TRBV7-9; size: many; DNA: TGTGCCAGCAGCTTAAGACAGACAGCAACTAATGAAAAACTGTTTTTT; CDR3: CASSLRQTATNEKLFF
J: TRBJ2-1; D: .; V: TRBV4-1; size: many; DNA: TGCGCCAGCAGCCAAGAGGGACGTAAGCAGTTCTTC; CDR3: CASSQEGRKQFF
J: TRBJ2-7; D: .; V: TRBV15; size: many; DNA: TGTGCCACCAGTAGCGACCGGATTACCTACGAGCAGTACTTC; CDR3: CATSSDRITYEQYF
J: TRBJ2-1; D: .; V: TRBV19; size: .; DNA: TGTGCCAGTAGTAGCCATTCCAAGTGGGTAGCGAGCTCCTACAATGAGCAGTTCTTC; CDR3: CASSSHSKWVASSYNEQFF
J: TRBJ2-5; D: .; V: TRBV12-3/TRBV12-4; size: few; DNA: TGTGCCAGCAGTTTGATTGGGGGAGGACAAGAGACCCAGTACTTC; CDR3: CASSLIGGGQETQYF
J: TRBJ2-7; D: .; V: TRBV28; size: many; DNA: TGTGCCAGCAGCCAAACCGGGTTACGTAAGGAGCAGTACTTC; CDR3: CASSQTGLRKEQYF
J: TRBJ2-3; D: TRBD2; V: TRBV10-3; size: .; DNA: TGTGCCATCAGTCTAGCGGGAGGCCTCACAGATACGCAGTATTTT; CDR3: CAISLAGGLTDTQYF
J: TRBJ2-7; D: .; V: TRBV7-2; size: .; DNA: TGTGCCAGCAGCTACCCGAGCGGCTACGAGCAGTACTTC; CDR3: CASSYPSGYEQYF
J: TRBJ2-3; D: TRBD2; V: TRBV6-5; size: many; DNA: TGTGCCAGCAGTCGACTAGCTCACCAATCAGATACGCAGTATTTT; CDR3: CASSRLAHQSDTQYF
J: TRBJ2-3; D: TRBD1; V: TRBV12-3/TRBV12-4; size: many; DNA: TGTGCCAGCAGTTTCGGGGACAGGGACCCAGATACGCAGTATTTT; CDR3: CASSFGDRDPDTQYF
J: TRBJ2-2; D: TRBD2; V: TRBV15; size: many; DNA: TGTGCCACCAGCAAGGGACTAGCGGGAGCGGGCACCGGGGAGCTGTTTTTT; CDR3: CATSKGLAGAGTGELFF
J: TRBJ2-5; D: .; V: TRBV20-1; size: many; DNA: TGCAGTGCTGCGTTTGGCCTCGGGGCCCAGTACTTC; CDR3: CSAAFGLGAQYF